The 23 T cell receptor beta chains listed next were all sequenced from one sample in a study of T cells after yellow fever vaccination. TCRdb reanalysed the 5' RACE reads using MiXCR and keeps one entry per CDR3 protein. The sample records about 550,000 distinct CDR3 sequences, roughly 19% being singletons. Sequences were derived from PBMCs, sampled 15 days after the yellow fever booster vaccination. Receptor source: a man aged 25 to 45 who received the YFV17D yellow fever vaccine.

This clonotype occurred a few times. The rearrangement links TRBV7-2 to TRBJ2-2; unclear D gene. Trimming removed 1 base from V and 6 bases from J, with 12 bases in between. CDR3 length: 15 amino acids. Per germline, CDR1 SGHTA and CDR2 FQGNSA. The CDR3 sequence is CASSLVEGLPGELFF. The DNA of the CDR3 is TGTGCCAGCAGCTTAGTTGAAGGGCTCCCCGGGGAGCTGTTTTTT.

This chain connects TRBV5-1 to TRBJ2-5; tentatively, D is TRBD2 (7 bases). The germline V gene has CDR1 SGHRS and CDR2 YFSETQ. The CDR3 is 14 amino acids. Trimming removed 5 bases at V and 4 bases at J, with 15 bases between. The CDR3 DNA follows: TGCGCCAGCAGAGGAGGGGGGGCGCGAGAGACCCAGTACTTC. Translation: CASRGGGARETQYF.

This clonotype was seen more than once but under ten times. The chain combines TRBV20-1 with TRBJ2-5; D is possibly TRBD1 (6 bases). The CDR3 is 13 residues long. The V gene lost 4 bases and the J gene lost 1 base, with 10 bases spanning the gap. Germline lookup yields CDR1 DFQATT and CDR2 SNEGSKA (reference sequence). CDR3 nucleotides: TGCAGTGCTACCCGGACAGTCCAAGAGACCCAGTACTTC. Protein: CSATRTVQETQYF.

This clonotype was counted a few times. V is TRBV10-3 and J is TRBJ1-1; no definite D call. Germline CDR1 reads ENHRY; CDR2 reads SYGVKD. This CDR3 has 13 residues. Trimming cost V 7 bases and J 1 base, with 10 bases left between them. The CDR3 spells CAIMPQENTEAFF. The CDR3 region has the DNA TGTGCCATCATGCCGCAAGAGAACACTGAAGCTTTCTTT.

This clonotype was recorded a few times. The chain employs TRBV28 and TRBJ2-1; TRBD2 matches 8 bases. The junction had 13 bases not matched to a gene; V was cut back by 3 bases and J by 0 bases. Germline V CDR1 and CDR2: MDHEN, SYDVKM. The CDR3 has 19 amino acids. CDR3 nucleotide sequence: TGTGCCAGCAGTTTCCCCCTAAGTCTAGCGGGTCCCTCCTACAATGAGCAGTTCTTC. This sequence encodes CASSFPLSLAGPSYNEQFF. The full variable domain, in which reference TRBV28 and TRBJ2-1 provide the parts outside the CDR3, is DVKVTQSSRYLVKRTGEKVFLECVQDMDHENMFWYRQDPGLGLRLIYFSYDVKMKEKGDIPEGYSVSREKKERFSLILESASTNQTSMYLCASSFPLSLAGPSYNEQFFGPGTRLTVL.

This clonotype was recorded at least ten times. The rearrangement uses TRBV2 and TRBJ2-1; TRBD2 aligns across 14 bases. The germline gives CDR1 SNHLY, CDR2 FYNNEI. This CDR3 spans 14 amino acids. The ends lost 6 bases at V and 6 bases at J; junction bases unmatched: 1. CDR3 DNA: TGTGCCAGCAGCGGACTAGCGGGAGGCAATGAGCAGTTCTTC. It encodes CASSGLAGGNEQFF. Drawing the rest from reference TRBV2 and TRBJ2-1, the complete variable domain is EPEVTQTPSHQVTQMGQEVILRCVPISNHLYFYWYRQILGQKVEFLVSFYNNEISEKSEIFDDQFSVERPDGSNFTLKIRSTKLEDSAMYFCASSGLAGGNEQFFGPGTRLTVL.

The CDR3: CASSSWEGGAFF. CDR3 nucleotide sequence: TGTGCCAGCAGCTCCTGGGAGGGTGGAGCTTTCTTT. The rearrangement uses TRBV7-2 and TRBJ1-1; no clear D. This CDR3 region has 12 residues. Germline V gives CDR1 SGHTA, CDR2 FQGNSA. V lost 4 bases to trimming and J lost 10 bases, with 13 bases between them.

This chain connects TRBV4-3 to TRBJ2-5; D gene unclear. Trimming took 4 bases from V and 2 from J, leaving 14 bases between them. In germline, CDR1 is LGHNA, CDR2 YSLEER. The CDR3 covers 15 residues. This CDR3 is CASSPSYREQETQYF. The CDR3 coding sequence is TGCGCCAGCAGCCCATCGTACAGAGAACAAGAGACCCAGTACTTC.

The chain has TRBV6-5 and TRBJ2-1; 7 bases line up with TRBD2. The CDR3 extends over 18 amino acids. Germline trimming cut 0 bases from V and 3 bases from J; bases unmatched to any gene: 11. The germline V gene encodes CDR1 MNHEY and CDR2 SVGAGI. In nucleotides, the CDR3 is TGTGCCAGCAGTTACTCGACTCTGGCCAGCGGGATCTACAATGAGCAGTTCTTC. It encodes CASSYSTLASGIYNEQFF.

This chain uses TRBV18 with TRBJ2-1; D not resolved. V dropped 3 bases and J dropped 5 bases, with 14 bases sitting between them. The CDR3 loop spans 15 amino acids. From germline, CDR1 is KGHSH and CDR2 LQKENI. DNA for the CDR3: TGTGCCAGCTCACCTCCGCTAAACAAGGACAATGAGCAGTTCTTC. Protein product: CASSPPLNKDNEQFF.

This clonotype was counted only a few times. V and J are TRBV7-3 and TRBJ2-1; tentative D call: TRBD2 (6 bases). The CDR3 loop spans 17 amino acids. CDR1 is SGHTA and CDR2 is FQGTGA in the germline V gene. The V and J ends lost 4 bases and 2 bases respectively, with 18 bases between them. The CDR3 protein is CASSSTKSGVPYNEQFF. CDR3 in DNA: TGTGCCAGCAGCTCGACCAAGTCGGGAGTTCCCTACAATGAGCAGTTCTTC.

V is TRBV5-8 and J is TRBJ1-1; D is uncertain. Per germline, CDR1 SGHTS and CDR2 YDEGEE. Trimming stripped 3 bases from V and 0 bases from J, with 9 bases between. CDR3 size: 14 residues. The CDR3 DNA follows: TGTGCCAGCAGCTACGACGGCGTGAACACTGAAGCTTTCTTT. This translates into CASSYDGVNTEAFF.

The J gene is TRBJ2-2, the V gene TRBV2; 8 nucleotides align to TRBD2. V trimming: 6 bases; J trimming: 0 bases; junction bases outside the gene matches: 6. The germline V gene has CDR1 SNHLY and CDR2 FYNNEI. This CDR3 has 16 residues. This CDR3 reads CASRLIAGTNTGELFF. The DNA for the CDR3 is TGTGCCAGCAGACTCATAGCGGGAACGAACACCGGGGAGCTGTTTTTT.

This clonotype was counted only a few times. Here the CDR3 reads CSASRRQGTGMGTEAFF. CDR3 nucleotides: TGCAGTGCCTCGCGCCGCCAGGGAACGGGTATGGGCACTGAAGCTTTCTTT. The chain carries TRBV20-1 and TRBJ1-1; D is perhaps TRBD1 (5 bases). The CDR3 is 17 amino acids. V lost 6 bases and J 4 bases, leaving 27 bases between the germline ends. Germline CDR1 and CDR2: DFQATT and SNEGSKA (reference sequence).

This sequence joins TRBV29-1 and TRBJ1-4, with unresolved D. The germline V gene has CDR1 SQVTM and CDR2 ANQGSEA. The CDR3 consists of 11 residues. V was cut by 4 bases and J by 8 bases, with 8 bases left in between. CDR3 nucleotides: TGCAGCGTTGGGCGAGAGGAAAAACTGTTTTTT. Protein sequence: CSVGREEKLFF.

On this clonotype: One end of the junction is discordant with germline, which a read error may explain. The rearrangement joins TRBV7-9 to TRBJ2-3; the D call may be TRBD1 or TRBD2 (6 bases each). Germline CDR1 reads SEHNR; CDR2 reads FQNEAQ (reference sequence). The CDR3 loop spans 15 amino acids. The DNA of the CDR3 is TGTGCCAGCAGCTTAGCGCTCGGGGGCACAGATGCGCAGTATTTT. Residues: CASSLALGGTDAQYF. Based on the CDR3 plus reference TRBV7-9 and TRBJ2-3, the full variable domain is DTGVSQNPRHKITKRGQNVTFRCDPISEHNRLYWYRQTLGQGPEFLTYFQNEAQLEKSRLLSDRFSAERPKGSFSTLEIQRTEQGDSAMYLCASSLALGGTDAQYFGPGTRLTVL.

There are many counts of this clonotype. The chain uses TRBV5-6 and TRBJ2-7; D uncertain. The V end lost 5 bases, the J end lost 3 bases, and 15 bases lay between the germline ends. This CDR3 has 14 amino acids. The germline CDR1 and CDR2 sequences are SGHDT and YYEEEE. In DNA form, the CDR3 reads TGTGCCAGCAGTCCGACTTCTTCTGTCTACGAGCAGTACTTC. Encoded protein: CASSPTSSVYEQYF.

The sample holds a few counts of this clonotype. This sequence joins TRBV7-6 and TRBJ2-5; possibly TRBD1 or TRBD2 for D (5 bases each). The CDR3 extends over 15 amino acids. V gave up 1 base and J gave up 5 bases, with 14 bases separating them. The germline V gene has CDR1 SGHVS and CDR2 FNYEAQ. CDR3 bases: TGTGCCAGCAGCTTAGGAGGGGTTCGGGCGGAGACCCAGTACTTC. This translates into CASSLGGVRAETQYF.

This clonotype was counted a few times. CDR3 loop: CSVSTSGSYTQYF. The CDR3, as DNA: TGCAGTGTTTCGACTAGCGGGAGCTATACGCAGTATTTT. The chain combines TRBV20-1 with TRBJ2-3, with 12 bases aligning to TRBD2. Looked up from germline, CDR1 is DFQATT and CDR2 is SNEGSKA (reference sequence). Losses at the gene ends were 7 bases for V and 7 bases for J; bases not matched to a gene: 6. This CDR3 has 13 amino acids.

J is TRBJ2-6 and V is TRBV12-3 or TRBV12-4, with no clear D. This CDR3 has 12 residues. The V and J ends lost 3 bases and 9 bases respectively, with 6 bases between them. CDR3: CASSFDGNVLTF. The CDR3 coding sequence is TGTGCCAGCAGTTTTGACGGCAACGTCCTGACTTTC.

The chain has TRBV6-1 and TRBJ1-2, with 7 bases identical to TRBD1. The germline V gene has CDR1 MNHNS and CDR2 SASEGT. V trimming: 5 bases; J trimming: 2 bases; junction bases outside the gene matches: 2. The CDR3 has 13 residues. In DNA, the CDR3 is TGTGCCAGCAGTAAGGACAGGAACTATGGCTACACCTTC. It codes for CASSKDRNYGYTF.

This clonotype was counted a few times. V usage is TRBV20-1 and J usage is TRBJ2-3, with D perhaps TRBD1 or TRBD2 (5 bases each). Germline lookup yields CDR1 DFQATT and CDR2 SNEGSKA (reference sequence). V lost 3 bases, J lost 0 bases, and 7 bases lay in between. This CDR3 spans 13 amino acids. The CDR3 reads CSASRDSTDTQYF. Here the CDR3 DNA reads TGCAGTGCTAGCCGGGACAGCACAGATACGCAGTATTTT.

The chain has TRBV5-1 and TRBJ2-7; TRBD2 matches at 8 bases. Germline-derived CDR1 and CDR2 are SGHRS and YFSETQ. This CDR3 is 14 amino acids long. V trimming: 3 bases; J trimming: 5 bases; junction bases outside the gene matches: 7. The CDR3: CASSYFSGSDEQYF. In nucleotides, the CDR3 is TGCGCCAGCAGCTATTTCAGCGGGAGTGACGAGCAGTACTTC.